This entry lists 28 T cell receptor beta chains sequenced from one sample in a study of shared clonotypes between healthy human individuals. Naive CD8 cells were CD45RO-negative, positively selected for CCR7, excluding terminally differentiated effector memory CD45RA+ cells. TCRdb's table, derived via immunoSEQ multiplex PCR, lists solely in-frame clones and lacks some. There are about 2 million clones in the sample; about 95% occur only once, and about 1.1% lies in the top ten. Sequencing was done on a sample of naive CD8+ T cells sorted from blood. These receptors came from a man younger than 30 in good health.

The chain carries TRBV4-1 and TRBJ2-4, with 8 nucleotides matching TRBD2. Germline CDR1 is MGHRA and CDR2 is YSYEKL. The CDR3 loop spans 15 amino acids. V was clipped by 1 base and J by 6 bases; unmatched bases: 5. The CDR3, as DNA: TGCGCCAGCAGCCAAGCCCCGGGGGGGCCAAACATTCAGTACTTC. Its protein is CASSQAPGGPNIQYF.

A word on this clone: Other DNA sequences in the same sample also yield this CDR3. This chain links TRBV7-9 with TRBJ2-1; no firm D call. The CDR3 consists of 13 residues. Trimming took 3 bases from V and 4 from J, leaving 7 bases between them. Germline V lookup: CDR1 SEHNR, CDR2 FQNEAQ (reference sequence). The chain's CDR3 is CASSLEDYNEQFF. CDR3 coding DNA: TGTGCCAGCAGCTTGGAAGATTACAATGAGCAGTTCTTC.

The chain links TRBV6-1 to TRBJ1-2; no clear D. Germline V gene sequence: CDR1 MNHNS, CDR2 SASEGT. The germline V and J ends were trimmed by 3 bases and 1 base, with 15 bases remaining between them. This CDR3 is 16 amino acids long. CDR3 DNA sequence: TGTGCCAGCAGTGATGAAGTTACTTTGAGTAACTATGGCTACACCTTC. Residues: CASSDEVTLSNYGYTF.

The chain combines TRBV6-1 with TRBJ1-1; maybe TRBD1 (6 bases). CDR1 is MNHNS, CDR2 SASEGT, per germline. This CDR3 region has 14 residues. The V gene lost 6 bases and the J gene lost 3 bases, with 14 bases spanning the gap. The CDR3, as DNA: TGTGCCAGCAGCGACCTTGACAGGTACACTGAAGCTTTCTTT. As protein: CASSDLDRYTEAFF.

This CDR3 reads CASTTDTYSGNTIYF. Here the CDR3 DNA reads TGTGCCAGCACTACTGACACTTACTCTGGAAACACCATATATTTT. This chain connects TRBV2 to TRBJ1-3; D call uncertain. Per the germline V gene, CDR1 is SNHLY and CDR2 is FYNNEI. The V end was cut by 7 bases, the J end by 0 bases, with 13 bases between. The CDR3 covers 15 residues.

The chain couples TRBV4-1 to TRBJ2-2; 9 bases are shared with TRBD2. With 0 bases clipped from V and 1 base from J, the junction kept 3 bases outside the gene matches. CDR1 and CDR2 (germline): MGHRA, YSYEKL. The CDR3 covers 17 residues. CDR3 DNA: TGCGCCAGCAGCCAAGAGAAGCGGGAGGTGAACACCGGGGAGCTGTTTTTT. Amino acids: CASSQEKREVNTGELFF.

The gene calls are TRBV4-1 and TRBJ2-1; TRBD1 matches at 11 bases. Germline CDR1 is MGHRA and CDR2 is YSYEKL. This CDR3 has 16 amino acids. The V and J ends lost 2 bases and 7 bases, in that order; junction bases with no gene match: 7. CDR3 sequence: CASSQLGTGGRNEQFF. The DNA of the CDR3 is TGCGCCAGCAGCCAACTTGGGACAGGGGGTAGAAATGAGCAGTTCTTC.

This clone was recorded a few times. The genes are TRBV20-1 and TRBJ1-6, with 7 bases aligning to TRBD1. After removal of 2 bases from V and 13 bases from J, the junction contained 2 bases not matched to a gene. CDR3 length equals 11 residues. Germline V gene lookup returns CDR1 DFQATT and CDR2 SNEGSKA (reference sequence). CDR3 in DNA: TGCAGTGCTAGACTGACAGGGCCCCTCCACTTT. This translates into CSARLTGPLHF.

This clone was counted once. This chain links TRBV7-2 with TRBJ2-7, with a weak D call TRBD2 (6 bases). Germline V gene sequence: CDR1 SGHTA, CDR2 FQGNSA. The V end lost 5 bases, the J end lost 3 bases, and 14 bases lay between the germline ends. This CDR3 spans 14 amino acids. In DNA form, the CDR3 reads TGTGCCAGCAGCCAGAGGGACTCGAACTACGAGCAGTACTTC. Translating it yields CASSQRDSNYEQYF. Filled out from reference TRBV7-2 and TRBJ2-7, the complete variable domain reads GAGVSQSPSNKVTEKGKDVELRCDPISGHTALYWYRQSLGQGLEFLIYFQGNSAPDKSGLPSDRFSAERTGGSVSTLTIQRTQQEDSAVYLCASSQRDSNYEQYFGPGTRLTVT.

DNA for the CDR3: TGCGCCAGCGGGGCGAGGGGGCTCCAAGGCATTCAGTACTTC. Its protein product is CASGARGLQGIQYF. The chain carries TRBV23-1 and TRBJ2-4, with 7 bases that match TRBD1. TRBV23-1 is flagged as an ORF with uncertain function. CDR3 length: 14 residues. V trimming: 8 bases; J trimming: 9 bases; junction bases outside the gene matches: 13.

The chain links TRBV27 to TRBJ2-7, with D tentatively TRBD1 (6 bases). CDR1 and CDR2 (germline): MNHEY, SMNVEV (reference sequence). CDR3 length: 13 residues. The germline V and J ends were trimmed by 3 bases and 6 bases, with 12 bases remaining between them. The CDR3 DNA is TGTGCCAGCAGTTTCGCAGGGGCGGGCGAGCAGTACTTC. It is translated as CASSFAGAGEQYF.

This chain connects TRBV19 to TRBJ1-1, with D tentatively TRBD1 (6 bases). Germline V gene sequence: CDR1 LNHDA, CDR2 SQIVND (reference sequence). This CDR3 is built from 14 residues. V gave up 10 bases and J gave up 2 bases, with 17 bases separating them. CDR3 DNA sequence: TGTGCCACTCAGGGGCCCGGGTTTAACACTGAAGCTTTCTTT. This gives the protein CATQGPGFNTEAFF.

V usage is TRBV5-8 and J usage is TRBJ2-7; D is unclear. The CDR3 loop spans 15 amino acids. The germline gives CDR1 SGHTS, CDR2 YDEGEE. V was pared by 0 bases and J by 0 bases, with 10 bases between. The CDR3 protein is CASSLAGESSYEQYF. The CDR3 DNA reads as TGTGCCAGCAGCTTGGCGGGTGAGAGCTCCTACGAGCAGTACTTC.

J is TRBJ1-5 and V is TRBV6-1; D is unresolved. Trimming stripped 3 bases from V and 7 bases from J, with 13 bases between. This CDR3 is 14 amino acids long. CDR1 is MNHNS and CDR2 is SASEGT in the germline V gene. CDR3 in DNA: TGTGCCAGCAGTGACCCCTTAAGCCTGCAGCCCCAGCATTTT. It codes for CASSDPLSLQPQHF.

The chain has TRBV27 and TRBJ2-3; no reliable D call. V lost 2 bases and J lost 2, with 14 bases in between. The length of the CDR3 is 16 residues. Germline V gene sequence: CDR1 MNHEY, CDR2 SMNVEV (reference sequence). Written as DNA, the CDR3 is TGTGCCAGCAGTTTACTGAGTCCAGTCTCCACAGATACGCAGTATTTT. Translating gives CASSLLSPVSTDTQYF.

This chain joins TRBV6-5 and TRBJ1-2; D may be TRBD1 (5 bases). Germline assignment: CDR1 MNHEY and CDR2 SVGAGI. This CDR3 is 14 amino acids long. The V end lost 6 bases, the J end lost 5 bases, and 16 bases lay between the germline ends. The CDR3, as DNA: TGTGCCAGCAGATCACCCGGGACCGCGTATGGCTACACCTTC. Residues: CASRSPGTAYGYTF.

This sequence joins TRBV4-1 and TRBJ2-1; D is uncertain. The CDR3 covers 11 residues. Germline CDR1 and CDR2: MGHRA and YSYEKL. V shed 8 bases and J shed 9 bases, with 11 bases lying between them. CDR3 nucleotides: TGCGCCAGCCACTCGACGGGTGAGCAGTTCTTC. This sequence encodes CASHSTGEQFF.

The chain uses TRBV11-2 and TRBJ2-3, with 9 bases matching TRBD2. Germline V gene data show CDR1 as SGHAT and CDR2 as FQNNGV. This CDR3 spans 15 amino acids. With V trimmed by 5 bases and J by 3 bases, 6 bases remained unmatched. The CDR3 nucleotides are TGTGCCAGCAGCGCGGGAGGGGGCGAGACAGATACGCAGTATTTT. This encodes CASSAGGGETDTQYF.

V and J are TRBV2 and TRBJ1-3; weak D call: TRBD1 (5 bases). The CDR3 covers 14 residues. Per the germline V gene, CDR1 is SNHLY and CDR2 is FYNNEI. Trimming removed 6 bases at V and 8 bases at J, with 17 bases between. The CDR3 bases are TGTGCCAGCAGCGGGGACCGCCAAGAGTACACCATATATTTT. Amino acids: CASSGDRQEYTIYF.

The chain has TRBV5-1 and TRBJ2-7, with a tentative D call TRBD2 (6 bases). The CDR3 spans 14 residues. With 4 bases removed from V and 2 bases from J, the gap between germline ends came to 13 bases. The germline V gene has CDR1 SGHRS and CDR2 YFSETQ. The CDR3 region has the DNA TGCGCCAGCAGCGCGGGGACCGCTCCCTACGAGCAGTACTTC. Encoded protein: CASSAGTAPYEQYF.

The chain has TRBV7-9 and TRBJ2-2; D is unclear. Trimming took 2 bases from V and 0 from J, leaving 10 bases between them. The CDR3 runs to 16 residues. CDR1 is SEHNR, CDR2 FQNEAQ, per germline (reference sequence). The CDR3 here is CASSLTIAANTGELFF. Written as DNA, the CDR3 is TGTGCCAGCAGCTTAACGATAGCCGCGAACACCGGGGAGCTGTTTTTT.

This chain joins TRBV27 and TRBJ2-2; D might be TRBD1 (5 bases). The germline V gene encodes CDR1 MNHEY and CDR2 SMNVEV (reference sequence). The CDR3 covers 17 residues. Trimming pared 5 bases from V and 4 bases from J, leaving 20 bases between. CDR3 coding DNA: TGTGCCAGCAGTCATCCGACAGACCACGAGGTCACCGGGGAGCTGTTTTTT. This sequence encodes CASSHPTDHEVTGELFF.

This clone was observed a handful of times. This chain links TRBV2 with TRBJ1-6; D is possibly TRBD1 (6 bases). CDR3 length: 15 amino acids. Trimming stripped 3 bases from V and 7 bases from J, with 13 bases between. Germline-derived CDR1 and CDR2 are SNHLY and FYNNEI. CDR3 DNA: TGTGCCAGCAGTGAGTCCGGACAGTTAAATTCACCCCTCCACTTT. This gives the protein CASSESGQLNSPLHF.

The rearrangement uses TRBV28 and TRBJ2-4; 8 bases align to TRBD1. The V and J ends lost 7 bases and 7 bases, in that order; junction bases with no gene match: 9. Germline CDR1 MDHEN, CDR2 SYDVKM. The CDR3 has 14 residues. The CDR3 DNA follows: TGTGCCAGCACCGAGACAGGGGAAAGGAACATTCAGTACTTC. This codes for CASTETGERNIQYF.

The CDR3 DNA is TGTGCCAGCAGTTACGCCCCCGGGACAGCGAACACTGAAGCTTTCTTT. Protein product: CASSYAPGTANTEAFF. The rearrangement uses TRBV6-5 and TRBJ1-1, with TRBD1 matching 7 bases. Germline CDR1 reads MNHEY; CDR2 reads SVGAGI. The CDR3 has 16 residues. The V and J ends lost 2 bases and 1 base, in that order; junction bases with no gene match: 7.

This rearrangement joins TRBV11-2 to TRBJ1-3; tentatively, D is TRBD1 (5 bases). The CDR3 contains 16 residues. Trimming stripped 2 bases from V and 4 bases from J, with 15 bases between. Germline V gene data show CDR1 as SGHAT and CDR2 as FQNNGV. CDR3 coding DNA: TGTGCCAGCAGCTTAAGCCTCAGGGAGAGAGGAAACACCATATATTTT. Translating it yields CASSLSLRERGNTIYF.

The chain joins TRBV7-7 to TRBJ2-3, with D maybe TRBD2 (6 bases). Germline-derived CDR1 and CDR2 are SSHAT and FNYEAQ (reference sequence). The CDR3 covers 15 residues. The CDR3 DNA is TGTGCTAGCTCGGCGTCGAGGCGGGAAACAGATACGCAGTATTTT. Translating gives CASSASRRETDTQYF. Filled out from reference TRBV7-7 and TRBJ2-3, the complete variable domain reads GAGVSQSPRYKVTKRGQDVTLRCDPISSHATLYWYQQALGQGPEFLTYFNYEAQPDKSGLPSDRFSAERPEGSISTLTIQRTEQRDSAMYRCASSASRRETDTQYFGPGTRLTVL.

The chain recombines TRBV4-1 with TRBJ1-4; D ambiguous. Trimming shortened V by 0 bases and J by 6 bases, and 8 bases separated the two germline ends. This CDR3 spans 14 amino acids. Germline CDR1 MGHRA, CDR2 YSYEKL. CDR3: CASSQEPQDEKLFF. DNA of the CDR3: TGCGCCAGCAGCCAAGAGCCCCAGGATGAAAAACTGTTTTTT.